These 3 T cell receptor beta chains came from one sample sequenced in a study of beta chain features in type 1 diabetes. Reverse transcribing all isolated RNA meant expressed TCRB transcripts were sequenced. Generated by immunoSEQ multiplex PCR, the TCRdb table keeps only in-frame clones and is missing some. This sample has 680,000 or so clones, with roughly 16% found just once. Sequencing used naive CD4+ T cells from blood. The source of these receptors is a man between 18 and 35 years old in good health.

The J gene is TRBJ1-2, the V gene TRBV25-1; D not certain. Germline CDR1 and CDR2: MGHDK and SYGVNS. The V end lost 5 bases, the J end lost 1 base, and 2 bases lay between the germline ends. This CDR3 comprises 11 residues. This CDR3 reads CASSNNYGYTF. DNA for the CDR3: TGTGCCAGCAGTAATAACTATGGCTACACCTTC.

This chain links TRBV5-8 with TRBJ2-6; D remains unclear. The germline V gene encodes CDR1 SGHTS and CDR2 YDEGEE. There are 14 residues in the CDR3. Trimming pared 5 bases from V and 4 bases from J, leaving 10 bases between. CDR3 residues: CASRGRPGANVLTF. For the CDR3, the DNA is TGTGCCAGCAGAGGACGGCCCGGGGCCAACGTCCTGACTTTC.

This clone was seen repeatedly, ten times or more. The rearrangement uses TRBV4-3 and TRBJ2-2, with D unclear. The V gene lost 3 bases and the J gene lost 6 bases, with 11 bases spanning the gap. CDR1 and CDR2 from the germline V gene are LGHNA and YSLEER. This CDR3 region has 14 residues. CDR3 sequence: CASSHDVRAGELFF. In DNA form, the CDR3 reads TGCGCCAGCAGCCATGATGTTCGGGCCGGGGAGCTGTTTTTT.